The next 24 T cell receptor beta chains were all read from a single sample in a study of CD8+ T cells in alopecia areata. Extraction and reverse transcription of RNA yielded cDNA as the sequencing template. The method was immunoSEQ multiplex PCR; TCRdb's version includes in-frame clones alone and lacks a portion of them. The table records about 210,000 clones, around 57% of them present only once. Treatment denoted: oral pan-JAK inhibitor, 5-10 mg twice daily. The source material was CD4+ T cells sorted from blood, sampled at week 4, from a patient treated with tofacitinib. The receptor source for this set is a human donor with alopecia areata.

This clone has more than one count but fewer than ten. The chain is built from TRBV2 and TRBJ2-1; 11 bases align to TRBD2. V was clipped by 2 bases and J by 12 bases; unmatched bases: 12. There are 16 residues in the CDR3. Germline lookup yields CDR1 SNHLY and CDR2 FYNNEI. This CDR3 is CASSESALAGAWVQFF. CDR3 nucleotide sequence: TGTGCCAGCAGTGAATCGGCACTAGCGGGGGCCTGGGTGCAGTTCTTC.

The chain employs TRBV18 and TRBJ2-5; 9 bases map to TRBD1. The CDR3 totals 18 residues. Trimming took 2 bases from V and 2 from J; bases not matched to a gene: 12. The germline V gene has CDR1 KGHSH and CDR2 LQKENI. This chain's CDR3 is CASSPGRLNRGRQETQYF. In DNA, the CDR3 is TGTGCCAGCTCACCAGGCCGGTTAAACAGGGGGCGGCAAGAGACCCAGTACTTC.

The chain carries TRBV4-1 and TRBJ2-7; D is undetermined. CDR3 size: 15 residues. Trimming cost V 2 bases and J 0 bases, with 11 bases left between them. Germline values: CDR1 MGHRA, CDR2 YSYEKL. This chain's CDR3 is CASSQLGSGSYEQYF. Here the CDR3 DNA reads TGCGCCAGCAGCCAACTAGGGTCCGGCTCCTACGAGCAGTACTTC.

This clone was counted a few times. This chain links TRBV19 with TRBJ1-3; no firm D call. The CDR3 covers 14 residues. V dropped 3 bases and J dropped 0 bases, with 6 bases sitting between them. The germline V gene encodes CDR1 LNHDA and CDR2 SQIVND (reference sequence). CDR3: CASSIEFSGNTIYF. CDR3 coding DNA: TGTGCCAGTAGTATTGAGTTCTCTGGAAACACCATATATTTT.

The V call is TRBV11-2, the J call TRBJ1-1, with D possibly TRBD1 on 6 matching bases. CDR1 and CDR2 (germline): SGHAT, FQNNGV. The CDR3 sequence is 14 residues long. Trimming cost V 0 bases and J 4 bases, with 9 bases left between them. The CDR3 protein is CASSLEAGATEAFF. CDR3 nucleotide sequence: TGTGCCAGCAGCTTAGAGGCAGGGGCCACTGAAGCTTTCTTT.

This clone was seen a handful of times. The CDR3 sequence: CASSSANRYSDTQYF. The DNA for the CDR3 is TGTGCCAGCAGCTCGGCTAACCGTTACTCAGATACGCAGTATTTT. The chain has TRBV7-9 and TRBJ2-3; D call uncertain. Germline lookup yields CDR1 SEHNR and CDR2 FQNEAQ (reference sequence). Trimming shortened V by 4 bases and J by 4 bases, and 15 bases separated the two germline ends. The CDR3 has 15 residues.

Remarks on this clone: Other DNA sequences in the sample encode the same CDR3. J is TRBJ2-7 and V is TRBV2, with D unclear. This CDR3 contains 12 residues. V was clipped by 7 bases and J by 0 bases, with 7 bases between them. Germline assignment: CDR1 SNHLY and CDR2 FYNNEI. CDR3 in DNA: TGTGCCAGCACAGAGGACTCCTACGAGCAGTACTTC. Amino acids: CASTEDSYEQYF.

The rearrangement uses TRBV29-1 and TRBJ1-2, with TRBD1 identical over 7 bases. The J segment lost 0 bases and the V segment lost 5 bases, leaving 6 bases of the junction unmatched. Germline V gene data show CDR1 as SQVTM and CDR2 as ANQGSEA. There are 14 residues in the CDR3. CDR3 sequence: CSVWDSSSNYGYTF. CDR3 DNA sequence: TGCAGCGTTTGGGACAGCAGCTCTAACTATGGCTACACCTTC.

V gene TRBV7-2 combines with J gene TRBJ2-7; D is uncertain. Between the trimmed V and J ends, which lost 1 base and 0 bases, there was a span of 10 bases. CDR1 SGHTA and CDR2 FQGNSA come from the germline V gene. This CDR3 has 15 amino acids. This chain's CDR3 is CASSLGSATSYEQYF. CDR3 DNA: TGTGCCAGCAGCTTAGGGTCCGCTACCTCCTACGAGCAGTACTTC.

This chain uses TRBV30 with TRBJ1-2, with TRBD1 matching 8 bases. Looked up from germline, CDR1 is GTSNPN and CDR2 is SVGIG (reference sequence). The CDR3 totals 14 residues. Unmatched junction bases numbered 4, after V lost 2 bases and J lost 2 bases. CDR3 region: CAWSIRDRNYGYTF. The DNA for the CDR3 is TGTGCCTGGAGTATCCGGGACAGGAACTATGGCTACACCTTC.

This clone was detected a few times. The V call is TRBV29-1, the J call TRBJ2-7; tentatively, D is TRBD1 (5 bases). V was shortened by 4 bases and J by 2 bases, with 18 bases between the two germline ends. This CDR3 region has 15 residues. CDR1 SQVTM and CDR2 ANQGSEA come from the germline V gene. CDR3 amino acids: CSVGGLDTHPYEQYF. The CDR3 nucleotides read TGCAGCGTTGGGGGCCTGGACACTCACCCCTACGAGCAGTACTTC.

V and J are TRBV25-1 and TRBJ2-2, with TRBD2 as a possible D gene (5 bases). With 3 bases removed from V and 6 bases from J, the gap between germline ends came to 17 bases. The germline V gene has CDR1 MGHDK and CDR2 SYGVNS. The CDR3 is 16 amino acids. The chain's CDR3 is CASSDAFGSRSGELFF. CDR3 DNA sequence: TGTGCCAGCAGTGATGCCTTTGGGAGCCGATCCGGGGAGCTGTTTTTT.

This clone was counted only a few times. This rearrangement joins TRBV25-1 to TRBJ2-2; TRBD1 or TRBD2 may be the D gene (5 bases each). The V end was cut by 3 bases, the J end by 2 bases, with 10 bases between. The CDR3 is made up of 15 amino acids. Germline CDR1 is MGHDK and CDR2 is SYGVNS. The CDR3 bases are TGTGCCAGCAGTGATCCGGGGCGAAACACCGGGGAGCTGTTTTTT. Translating it yields CASSDPGRNTGELFF.

The chain is built from TRBV9 and TRBJ2-5, with D tentatively TRBD1 or TRBD2 (6 bases each). The V end was cut by 0 bases, the J end by 6 bases, with 9 bases between. The CDR3 runs 13 residues. CDR1 is SGDLS and CDR2 is YYNGEE in the germline V gene. The DNA for the CDR3 is TGTGCCAGCAGCGTAGGGGGGGCCCAGACCCAGTACTTC. Translation gives CASSVGGAQTQYF. The full variable domain, rest sourced from reference TRBV9 and TRBJ2-5, is DSGVTQTPKHLITATGQRVTLRCSPRSGDLSVYWYQQSLDQGLQFLIQYYNGEERAKGNILERFSAQQFPDLHSELNLSSLELGDSALYFCASSVGGAQTQYFGPGTRLLVL.

V gene TRBV19 combines with J gene TRBJ1-5, with TRBD1 matching over 9 bases. J was trimmed by 2 bases and V by 5 bases; bases with no gene match: 16. Per the germline V gene, CDR1 is LNHDA and CDR2 is SQIVND (reference sequence). The length of the CDR3 is 19 residues. CDR3 bases: TGTGCCAGTAGTTTCCGCCACGGACAGGGGTCGGTAGGCAATCAGCCCCAGCATTTT. Its protein is CASSFRHGQGSVGNQPQHF. The entire variable domain, with the rest obtained from reference TRBV19 and TRBJ1-5, is as follows: DGGITQSPKYLFRKEGQNVTLSCEQNLNHDAMYWYRQDPGQGLRLIYYSQIVNDFQKGDIAEGYSVSREKKESFPLTVTSAQKNPTAFYLCASSFRHGQGSVGNQPQHFGDGTRLSIL.

The chain joins TRBV5-1 to TRBJ2-4; 10 bases are a match to TRBD1. With V trimmed by 4 bases and J by 6 bases, 10 bases remained unmatched. The CDR3 totals 16 residues. Germline V lookup: CDR1 SGHRS, CDR2 YFSETQ. For the CDR3, the DNA is TGCGCCAGCAGCGCGGGACAGGGGTCTCCCTCAAACATTCAGTACTTC. This translates into CASSAGQGSPSNIQYF.

The chain carries TRBV4-3 and TRBJ2-3; perhaps TRBD2 as D (5 bases). Trimming shortened V by 0 bases and J by 4 bases, and 11 bases separated the two germline ends. The CDR3 extends over 15 amino acids. CDR1 and CDR2 (germline): LGHNA, YSLEER. The chain's CDR3 is CASSQEYDYSDTQYF. The CDR3 DNA reads TGCGCCAGCAGCCAAGAGTATGACTACTCAGATACGCAGTATTTT.

This clone has more than one count but fewer than ten. The CDR3 spells CSVGWDNEAFF. The CDR3 nucleotides are TGCAGCGTTGGTTGGGACAATGAAGCTTTCTTT. V is TRBV29-1 and J is TRBJ1-1, with a possible D match to TRBD1 (6 bases). The germline gives CDR1 SQVTM, CDR2 ANQGSEA. The length of the CDR3 is 11 residues. The ends were cut back, 4 bases at V and 7 bases at J, with 10 bases in the middle.

The chain links TRBV7-2 to TRBJ2-3; D possibly corresponds to TRBD1 (5 bases). The CDR3 covers 14 residues. The V and J ends lost 5 bases and 4 bases respectively, with 13 bases between them. Germline assignment: CDR1 SGHTA and CDR2 FQGNSA. DNA of the CDR3: TGTGCCAGCAGCCCTCAAAGGGGCGCAGATACGCAGTATTTT. Translated, it gives CASSPQRGADTQYF.

This clone was seen only once. The V call is TRBV30, the J call TRBJ1-2; D ambiguous. The germline V gene has CDR1 GTSNPN and CDR2 SVGIG (reference sequence). The CDR3 consists of 13 residues. V lost 0 bases, J lost 8 bases, and 13 bases lay in between. The CDR3 DNA sequence: TGTGCCTGGAGTGTAGAGCGGACCGGGGGCTACACCTTC. This codes for CAWSVERTGGYTF.

The chain combines TRBV7-2 with TRBJ2-6, with D unresolved. From germline, CDR1 is SGHTA and CDR2 FQGNSA. V shed 5 bases and J shed 2 bases, with 7 bases lying between them. This CDR3 comprises 14 residues. CDR3 in DNA: TGTGCCAGCAGCCATGGCACTGGGGCCAACGTCCTGACTTTC. Translation gives CASSHGTGANVLTF.

This clone appeared a few times. At the DNA level, this CDR3 is encoded by other sequences in the same sample as well. This chain links TRBV30 with TRBJ1-1, with TRBD1 matching over 8 bases. The J segment lost 1 base and the V segment lost 2 bases, leaving 3 bases of the junction unmatched. Germline CDR1 is GTSNPN and CDR2 is SVGIG (reference sequence). The CDR3 covers 14 residues. The CDR3 nucleotides are TGTGCCTGGAGTCCAACAGGGGGGAACACTGAAGCTTTCTTT. This gives the protein CAWSPTGGNTEAFF.

The CDR3 sequence is CASAPFGDEQFF. CDR3 DNA sequence: TGTGCCAGCGCGCCCTTTGGCGATGAGCAGTTCTTC. The chain employs TRBV6-1 and TRBJ2-1; D gene unclear. V dropped 8 bases and J dropped 8 bases, with 13 bases sitting between them. Per germline, CDR1 MNHNS and CDR2 SASEGT. There are 12 residues in the CDR3.

This clone was seen a handful of times. V is TRBV6-5 and J is TRBJ1-2; 8 bases align to TRBD1. J was trimmed by 6 bases and V by 6 bases; bases with no gene match: 3. Germline values: CDR1 MNHEY, CDR2 SVGAGI. The CDR3 runs to 12 residues. CDR3 residues: CASRDREDGYTF. Written as DNA, the CDR3 is TGTGCCAGCAGGGACAGGGAAGATGGCTACACCTTC.